This TCR beta chain appears in the sequencing data of a study of T cell responses to AZD1222 COVID-19 vaccine. Points from the study as a whole: Regions 160-218 and 743-854 dominated among vaccine-associated CD4 TCRs spanning spike.

In regard to this clone: Its antigen remains unknown.

Samples with a second dose at about 4 or about 12 weeks were pooled together. The length of the CDR3 is 15 residues. Germline values: CDR1 MNHEY, CDR2 SVGAGI. The V and J ends lost 4 bases and 1 base respectively, with 11 bases between them. Assay: immunoSEQ multiplex PCR; the TCRdb copy retains only in-frame clones and omits some. Among 150,000 to 200,000 clones listed, just over 90% were seen once. The sequencing used peripheral blood, collected 28 days after the second AZD1222 dose. The chain couples TRBV6-5 to TRBJ1-5; possibly TRBD1 for D (5 bases). The receptor's source is an adult who received the AZD1222 COVID-19 vaccine. The CDR3 bases are TGTGCCAGCAGTTTCGACAGCGGGAGCAATCAGCCCCAGCATTTT. It is translated as CASSFDSGSNQPQHF.